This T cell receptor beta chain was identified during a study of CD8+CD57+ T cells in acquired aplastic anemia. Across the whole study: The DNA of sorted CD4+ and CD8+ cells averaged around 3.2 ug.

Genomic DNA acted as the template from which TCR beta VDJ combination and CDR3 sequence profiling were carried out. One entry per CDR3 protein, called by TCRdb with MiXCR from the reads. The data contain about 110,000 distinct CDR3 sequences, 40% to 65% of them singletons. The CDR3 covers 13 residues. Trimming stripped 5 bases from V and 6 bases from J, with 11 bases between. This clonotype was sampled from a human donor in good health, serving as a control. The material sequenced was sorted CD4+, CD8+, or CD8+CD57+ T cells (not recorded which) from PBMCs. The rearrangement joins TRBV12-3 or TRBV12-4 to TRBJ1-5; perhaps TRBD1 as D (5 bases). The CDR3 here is CASSDSRVQPQHF. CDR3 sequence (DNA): TGTGCCAGCAGTGACAGCCGTGTTCAGCCCCAGCATTTT.